This TCR beta chain was profiled in a study of CD8+CD57+ T cells in acquired aplastic anemia. Study background: The mean DNA yield obtained from sorted CD4+ and CD8+ cells came to roughly 3.4 ug. CD4+ cell libraries from healthy donors averaged around 11 million reads. Study-wide results and limits: Controls and patients did not differ significantly in CD8+ Simpson's diversity. Patients had twenty-nine CD8+ CDR3 sequences in common with controls (the shared set).

This clonotype was recorded many times. The antigen is not known. The CDR3 contains 15 residues. J was trimmed by 2 bases and V by 3 bases; bases with no gene match: 3. Germline CDR1 and CDR2: SGHVS and FNYEAQ. TCR beta VDJ and CDR3 were profiled, and genomic DNA was the template. One entry per CDR3 protein results from TCRdb running MiXCR on the reads. This sample carries about 110,000 distinct CDR3 sequences, about half of them seen once, and the ten largest clones take roughly 34%. Source material: sorted CD4+, CD8+, or CD8+CD57+ T cells (not recorded which) from PBMCs. The chain is built from TRBV7-6 and TRBJ2-3, with 9 bases matching TRBD1. This TCR derives from a human donor in good health, serving as a control. For the CDR3, the DNA is TGTGCCAGCAGCTTGACAGGGGGGAACACAGATACGCAGTATTTT. Residues: CASSLTGGNTDTQYF.